This TCR beta chain was sequenced for a study of T cell responses to AZD1222 COVID-19 vaccine (dated by TCRdb to the early 2020s). About the full investigation: AZD1222 recipients whose second dose came at about 4 weeks and those whose second dose came at about 12 weeks were combined into one group, since spike-specific TCR depth and breadth did not differ between the two schedules. Trial participants were enrolled into age subgroups of 18-55, 56-69 and 70-plus years, which contained roughly 140, 27 and 60 TCR-sequenced participants, respectively. A total of about 250 trial participants underwent TCR sequencing, of whom about 200 had received two doses of AZD1222 and about 26 had received two doses of the MenACWY control vaccine. Study-wide findings and limitations: The 56-69-year group was small, and its depth increase did not reach significance, likely because of low power. Because no samples from the day 14 peak response were available, repertoires could be characterized only after the peak T cell response. After two AZD1222 doses, spike-specific TCR breadth and depth were significantly higher than at day 0 and than in MenACWY recipients. Reportedly, almost half of the unique spike-specific TCRs recognized epitopes lying outside the regions that are mutated in the B.1.351 and B.1.1.7 variants. Conclusions about previously exposed vaccinees were limited because only six or seven AZD1222 recipients were SARS-CoV-2 seropositive at baseline. Most participants were white British and females outnumbered males, and the authors suggested that clonal diversity may have been underestimated. CD4 TCRs associated with the vaccine covered the entire spike protein, and the dominant responses were in regions 160-218 and 743-854.

The CDR3 regions of human TCRbeta chains were analyzed by immunosequencing. The paper's data handling went like this. TCRs in the repertoires were matched against a reference library of SARS-CoV-2-specific TCRs that had been generated with the MIRA antigen-specificity platform. Breadth meant the fraction of unique TCRs that were SARS-CoV-2-associated, whereas depth meant the fraction of total T cells that were SARS-CoV-2-associated. Using the MIRA data, every spike-specific TCR was mapped to the spike region that the TCR reacted to and assigned to either a CD4 or a CD8 class. Log10-transformed breadth and depth values were compared by one-way ANOVA with Sidak's multiple comparisons tests. TCRdb mirrors the immuneACCESS table, restricted to in-frame sequences. Some clones are absent from its copies; in checked studies, under half trace to an unresolved V gene, and the reason for the others is unknown. V and J calls and clone size are those listed in that table; D and trimming were worked out from the DNA. Recorded for this sample are 95,000 to 150,000 clones; approximately 86% of them occurred a single time. The ten largest clonotypes hold 2.4% of the sample.

The time point label here, explained by the study, means: baseline before first vaccination. Samples from vaccinated people were obtained from the UK trials COV001 and COV002, which included a single-blind randomized controlled phase 2/3 trial of AZD1222 (ChAdOx1 nCoV-19) in healthy adults. For TCRbeta chain sequencing, PBMC samples from trial participants were taken at day 0 and at day 28 after the second dose. A remark on this clone: The clone's antigen remains unknown. No base quality values were provided; no much bigger clone lies one nucleotide off.

The germline V gene yields MNHEY for CDR1 and SVGAGI for CDR2. The CDR3 holds 13 amino acids from the cysteine to the phenylalanine. This entry keeps only the CDR3 DNA: 39 bases, framed from base 1. Clipping removes 8 bases from V and 3 bases from J, with 7 as the unmatched junction base count. The specimen comprised peripheral blood, sampled on day 0 of AZD1222 vaccination. Here the chain combines TRBV6-5 and TRBJ2-7; TRBD1 matches 7 bases in the middle. The clonotype was recovered from an adult in good health. The CDR3 amino acid sequence is: CASSRHRGYEQYF. The DNA sequence follows: TGTGCCAGCTCCCGGCACAGGGGCTACGAGCAGTACTTC.